The rows below give T cell receptor beta chains drawn from one sample of a study of cytomegalovirus exposure and HLA in healthy donors. Here immunoSEQ multiplex PCR was the method, and the copy in TCRdb shows in-frame clones only, minus some. This sample yields 180,000 or so clones, of which around 83% are seen a single time; under 15% belongs to the top ten. The source material was PBMCs. The receptors originated from a woman in her 30s in good health and CMV-seropositive. CDR3s include the opening cysteine and the closing phenylalanine or tryptophan. A D gene is named only where the DNA matches it firmly. Clone size appears in some rows only: once, few, many, or a class for an expanded clone.

CDR3 protein | CDR3 DNA | J gene | D gene | clone size | V gene
CASSSHSSTNEKLFF | TGTGCCAGCAGTTCCCACAGCTCAACTAATGAAAAACTGTTTTTT | TRBJ1-4 | - | - | TRBV28
CASSLAGGRYEQYF | TGTGCCAGCAGCCTAGCGGGAGGTCGCTACGAGCAGTACTTC | TRBJ2-7 | TRBD2 | - | TRBV6-6
CSVGTSEGTQYF | TGCAGCGTCGGGACTAGCGAAGGGACGCAGTATTTT | TRBJ2-3 | TRBD2 | many | TRBV29-1
CASSYMTGVGYTF | TGTGCCAGCAGTTATATGACAGGGGTAGGCTACACCTTC | TRBJ1-2 | TRBD1 | - | TRBV6-6
CASSPDGQVYGYTF | TGTGCCAGCAGCCCGGACGGACAGGTTTATGGCTACACCTTC | TRBJ1-2 | TRBD1 | - | TRBV7-3
CASENRGIGTYGYTF | TGTGCCAGCGAGAACAGGGGGATCGGGACTTATGGCTACACCTTC | TRBJ1-2 | TRBD1 | - | TRBV28
CASSPLAGAITRGEQFF | TGCGCCAGCAGCCCCCTAGCGGGAGCAATAACCAGGGGTGAGCAGTTCTTC | TRBJ2-1 | TRBD2 | - | TRBV5-1
CASSPTGTGKNQPQHF | TGTGCCAGTAGTCCCACCGGGACAGGGAAGAATCAGCCCCAGCATTTT | TRBJ1-5 | TRBD1 | - | TRBV19
CASTQRQETQYF | TGTGCCAGCACGCAGCGTCAAGAGACCCAGTACTTC | TRBJ2-5 | - | - | TRBV2
CASSLLAGQGYEQYF | TGTGCCAGCAGCTTGCTGGCGGGACAGGGGTACGAGCAGTACTTC | TRBJ2-7 | TRBD1 | - | TRBV7-2
CASSPGRLAGRETQYF | TGTGCCAGTAGTCCGGGGAGACTAGCGGGAAGAGAGACCCAGTACTTC | TRBJ2-5 | TRBD2 | - | TRBV19
CASAGAGLRADTQYF | TGTGCCAGCGCTGGAGCGGGCTTAAGGGCAGATACGCAGTATTTT | TRBJ2-3 | - | once | TRBV2
CASQGAPGQPIKQYF | TGTGCCAGCCAAGGAGCTCCGGGACAGCCGATAAAGCAGTACTTC | TRBJ2-7 | TRBD1 | - | TRBV7-9
CASSTISGRVHSYEQYF | TGTGCCAGTAGTACCATTAGCGGGAGGGTGCACTCCTACGAGCAGTACTTC | TRBJ2-7 | TRBD2 | - | TRBV19